This record looks at one TCR beta chain sequence and its context. Its antigen is not known. CDR1 and CDR2 (germline): SQVTM, ANQGSEA. V was cut by 4 bases and J by 0 bases, with 13 bases left in between. This CDR3 region has 14 residues. This sample is part of a study of T-cell reconstitution after alpha-beta-depleted transplantation in children. Preparation of the TCRbeta library involved a method that used unique molecular identifiers. TCRdb fed the PCR reads into MiXCR, producing one record per CDR3 protein. This sample has under 750,000 distinct CDR3 sequences, with roughly 24% found just once. Findings and limits, study-wide: Where alpha-beta T cells came from about two months after transplant was reportedly several hundred expanded graft clones.

Material: PBMCs, mostly from graft donor cells, obtained 360 days after TCRalphabeta/CD19-depleted stem cell transplant. The origin of this receptor is a boy younger than two who had a stem cell transplant for acute myeloid leukemia, so the T cells may come from the graft donor. V and J are TRBV29-1 and TRBJ2-7; D gene ambiguous. CDR3 sequence reads: CSVVFRSPSYEQYF. The CDR3 region has the DNA TGCAGCGTTGTATTTCGGTCTCCCTCCTACGAGCAGTACTTC.